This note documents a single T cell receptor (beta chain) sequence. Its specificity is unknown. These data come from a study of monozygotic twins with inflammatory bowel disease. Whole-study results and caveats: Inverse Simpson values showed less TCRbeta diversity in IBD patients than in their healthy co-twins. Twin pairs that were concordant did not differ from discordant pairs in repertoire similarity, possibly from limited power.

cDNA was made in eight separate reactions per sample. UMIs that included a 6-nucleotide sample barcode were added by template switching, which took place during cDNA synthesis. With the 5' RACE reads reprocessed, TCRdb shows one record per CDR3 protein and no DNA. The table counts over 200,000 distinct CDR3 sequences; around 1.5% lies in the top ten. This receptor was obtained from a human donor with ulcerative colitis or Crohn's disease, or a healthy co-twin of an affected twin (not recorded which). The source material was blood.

The CDR3 sequence is CSARGLDTYEQYF. The V call is TRBV20-1, the J call TRBJ2-7; TCRdb's assignment of TRBD1 cannot be checked, as there is no DNA. The CDR3 consists of 13 residues. Looked up from germline, CDR1 is DFQATT and CDR2 is SNEGSKA (reference sequence).